The 7 T cell receptor beta chains presented below share a single source sample, sequenced in a study of blood T cell repertoires in COVID-19. Only in-frame clones appear in the TCRdb table, and some are missing; sequencing was by immunoSEQ multiplex PCR. The data hold 70,000 or so clones, with more than 75% observed a single time. Material: peripheral blood. These receptors were taken from a man in his fifties with acute or convalescent COVID-19.

The V and J genes are TRBV18 and TRBJ1-1; D gene uncertain. Per germline, CDR1 KGHSH and CDR2 LQKENI. The CDR3 is made up of 12 amino acids. The germline V and J ends were trimmed by 3 bases and 0 bases, with 2 bases remaining between them. The DNA of the CDR3 is TGTGCCAGCTCACCCTTGAACACTGAAGCTTTCTTT. It translates to CASSPLNTEAFF.

This chain joins TRBV2 and TRBJ1-2; D gene uncertain. V gave up 2 bases and J gave up 6 bases, with 7 bases separating them. Per germline, CDR1 SNHLY and CDR2 FYNNEI. The CDR3 length is 12 residues. CDR3 bases: TGTGCCAGCAGTGAACCTCCTGATGGCTACACCTTC. Its translation is CASSEPPDGYTF.

V gene TRBV24-1 combines with J gene TRBJ2-2; TRBD2 is a possible D gene (6 bases). Germline-derived CDR1 and CDR2 are KGHDR and SFDVKD. The V gene lost 6 bases and the J gene lost 6 bases, with 13 bases spanning the gap. This CDR3 spans 14 amino acids. This CDR3 reads CATSRDSLAGELFF. DNA for the CDR3: TGTGCCACCAGTAGGGACTCACTTGCCGGGGAGCTGTTTTTT.

This clone has a single count. The chain carries TRBV29-1 and TRBJ2-2, with D tentatively TRBD1 (6 bases). CDR1 is SQVTM, CDR2 ANQGSEA, per germline. Trimming removed 4 bases at V and 6 bases at J, with 12 bases between. The CDR3 runs 13 residues. The CDR3 region has the DNA TGCAGCGTTGCGCAGGGGTTAGCCGGGGAGCTGTTTTTT. Translating gives CSVAQGLAGELFF.

The chain carries TRBV10-2 and TRBJ2-1; 9 bases are shared with TRBD1. J lost 3 bases, V lost 4 bases, and 4 bases had no gene match. The germline gives CDR1 WSHSY, CDR2 SAAADI. The CDR3 length is 15 residues. CDR3 in DNA: TGCGCCAGCAGTGGTCGGGACAGGGTCTACAATGAGCAGTTCTTC. Translating it yields CASSGRDRVYNEQFF.

The rearrangement links TRBV6-5 to TRBJ1-3; no definite D call. Germline CDR1 reads MNHEY; CDR2 reads SVGAGI. The CDR3 is 12 amino acids. Trimming removed 8 bases from V and 0 bases from J, with 5 bases in between. The chain's CDR3 is CASRSSGNTIYF. CDR3 coding DNA: TGTGCCAGCCGGAGCTCTGGAAACACCATATATTTT.

The V gene is TRBV6-5, the J gene TRBJ2-7; 8 bases are shared with TRBD1. The CDR3 totals 15 residues. J gave up 0 bases and V 4 bases, and 5 bases lay outside the gene matches. Germline V gives CDR1 MNHEY, CDR2 SVGAGI. The CDR3 loop is CASSSDRVTSYEQYF. The CDR3 coding sequence is TGTGCCAGCAGTTCGGACAGGGTGACCTCCTACGAGCAGTACTTC.